Reported below is one T cell receptor (beta chain). Its antigen is as yet unknown. This specimen comes from a study of tumor and adjacent non-tumor tissue in lung cancer. Study summary: Aged roughly 31 to 76 years, patients included fewer than 11 men and a handful of women with stage I to III disease. Study conclusions and caveats: Normal lung showed higher cumulative top 100 clone frequency than tumor. Compared with tumor, normal lung showed significantly lower TCR diversity. Higher tumor TCR diversity was associated with shorter survival.

The library came from three nested PCR rounds adapted from ARM-PCR protocols. Each CDR3 protein is one row after TCRdb ran MiXCR on the multiplex PCR reads. Here the sample spans around 140,000 distinct CDR3 sequences, around 65% being singletons. The CDR3 extends over 18 amino acids. Germline trimming cut 1 base from V and 2 bases from J; bases unmatched to any gene: 7. Germline V gene data show CDR1 as SGHDT and CDR2 as YYEEEE. RNA was extracted from bulk tissue without any cell sorting. The sequence derives from a man aged 55 to 70 with small cell lung cancer. J is TRBJ2-6 and V is TRBV5-6, with 9 bases that match TRBD1. The sample consisted of lung tumor tissue. The CDR3 spells CASSLWDRASPGANVLTF. CDR3 nucleotides: TGTGCCAGCAGCTTGTGGGACAGGGCATCCCCTGGGGCCAACGTCCTGACTTTC.